Given below is one T cell receptor beta chain in context. The data were taken from a study of blood T cell repertoires in COVID-19. Across the study: Nucleic acid was either cDNA or gDNA, and it came from T cells, B-cell-depleted T cells, or PBMCs.

Authors' methods: Cell counts per sample came from amplifying reference gene primers. The data were produced by immunoSEQ multiplex PCR, yet TCRdb's version contains in-frame clones alone and is incomplete. V and J calls and clone size are given by that table; D and trimming were obtained from the DNA. The sample contains more than 65,000 clones, about 80% of which appear only once. CDR3 length: 14 amino acids. Germline V gene data show CDR1 as SEHNR and CDR2 as FQNEAQ (reference sequence). The V end was cut by 0 bases, the J end by 6 bases, with 8 bases between. The sample taken for sequencing was peripheral blood. This receptor was identified in a woman in her seventies with acute or convalescent COVID-19. The chain combines TRBV7-9 with TRBJ1-4; D is ambiguous. CDR3 DNA sequence: TGTGCCAGCAGCTTAGCGGGCACAGATGAAAAACTGTTTTTT. Amino acids: CASSLAGTDEKLFF.